A selection of T cell receptor beta chains follows, all from one sample in a study of T-cell memory formation after mild COVID-19. TCRdb reprocessed the 5' RACE reads with MiXCR, giving one entry per CDR3 protein. The sample has about 150,000 distinct CDR3 sequences, roughly 6.3% seen once; the top ten hold approximately 2.2%. The sample comprised PBMCs or a T cell subset sorted from them (not recorded which). These receptors all stem from an adult woman who had mild COVID-19 (a few samples of this study predate the infection). Cell type and time point are not known. Each CDR3 is given with its conserved first and last residue. A D gene is named only where the DNA matches it firmly. Rows give clone size only sometimes, using once, few, many, or a class for an expanded clone.

j_gene: TRBJ2-4; v_gene: TRBV5-5; abundance: many; d_gene: TRBD1; CDR3aa: CASSLQGKNIQYF; CDR3nt: TGTGCCAGCAGCCTACAGGGGAAAAACATTCAGTACTTC
j_gene: TRBJ2-2; v_gene: TRBV5-1; abundance: many; d_gene: -; CDR3aa: CASAVGSPGELFF; CDR3nt: TGCGCCAGCGCCGTGGGGAGTCCCGGGGAGCTGTTTTTT
j_gene: TRBJ2-5; v_gene: TRBV5-1; abundance: many; d_gene: TRBD2; CDR3aa: CASSLGASGGQETQYF; CDR3nt: TGCGCCAGCAGCTTGGGGGCTAGCGGGGGGCAAGAGACCCAGTACTTC
j_gene: TRBJ2-5; v_gene: TRBV7-9; abundance: -; d_gene: TRBD2; CDR3aa: CASSPNSGGQETQYF; CDR3nt: TGTGCCAGCAGCCCCAATAGCGGGGGCCAAGAGACCCAGTACTTC
j_gene: TRBJ2-7; v_gene: TRBV29-1; abundance: many; d_gene: -; CDR3aa: CSVVVSGYEQYF; CDR3nt: TGCAGCGTTGTCGTGTCCGGCTACGAGCAGTACTTC
j_gene: TRBJ1-1; v_gene: TRBV7-3; abundance: -; d_gene: -; CDR3aa: CASSLNVVTEAFF; CDR3nt: TGTGCCAGCAGCTTAAATGTAGTCACAGAAGCTTTCTTT
j_gene: TRBJ1-1; v_gene: TRBV19; abundance: few; d_gene: TRBD1; CDR3aa: CASSRRQGQLMNTEAFF; CDR3nt: TGTGCCAGTAGTCGTAGACAGGGACAATTAATGAACACTGAAGCTTTCTTT
j_gene: TRBJ2-1; v_gene: TRBV10-3; abundance: many; d_gene: -; CDR3aa: CAISDPKGGSYNEQFF; CDR3nt: TGTGCCATCAGTGACCCCAAAGGCGGGTCCTACAATGAGCAGTTCTTC
j_gene: TRBJ1-1; v_gene: TRBV5-1; abundance: -; d_gene: -; CDR3aa: CASSLIVVLGMAGTEAFF; CDR3nt: TGCGCCAGCAGCTTGATAGTAGTATTGGGGATGGCGGGCACTGAAGCTTTCTTT
j_gene: TRBJ2-1; v_gene: TRBV20-1; abundance: many; d_gene: TRBD2; CDR3aa: CSARDPIRSGTSGIEQFF; CDR3nt: TGCAGTGCTAGAGATCCTATCCGATCCGGGACTAGCGGGATTGAGCAGTTCTTC
j_gene: TRBJ1-1; v_gene: TRBV12-3/TRBV12-4; abundance: many; d_gene: -; CDR3aa: CASSSGYGLEAFF; CDR3nt: TGTGCCAGCAGTTCCGGTTATGGGCTTGAAGCTTTCTTT
j_gene: TRBJ1-1; v_gene: TRBV5-1; abundance: many; d_gene: TRBD1; CDR3aa: CASSLLMDRVNTEAFF; CDR3nt: TGCGCCAGCAGCTTGTTGATGGACAGGGTGAACACTGAAGCTTTCTTT
j_gene: TRBJ2-5; v_gene: TRBV5-1; abundance: many; d_gene: -; CDR3aa: CASSLQPSQETQYF; CDR3nt: TGCGCCAGCAGCTTACAGCCCTCCCAAGAGACCCAGTACTTC
j_gene: TRBJ1-1; v_gene: TRBV3-1; abundance: few; d_gene: -; CDR3aa: CASTISTLTPPEAFF; CDR3nt: TGTGCCAGCACCATCTCCACTCTGACACCCCCTGAAGCTTTCTTT
j_gene: TRBJ2-7; v_gene: TRBV7-8; abundance: -; d_gene: -; CDR3aa: CASSSLTEQYF; CDR3nt: TGTGCCAGCAGCTCACTGACGGAGCAGTACTTC
j_gene: TRBJ2-1; v_gene: TRBV25-1; abundance: few; d_gene: TRBD2; CDR3aa: CASSETGGHEQFF; CDR3nt: TGTGCCAGCTCGGAGACGGGAGGCCATGAGCAGTTCTTC
j_gene: TRBJ1-5; v_gene: TRBV20-1; abundance: few; d_gene: -; CDR3aa: CSAREVGRNQPQHF; CDR3nt: TGCAGTGCTAGAGAGGTAGGCCGGAATCAGCCCCAGCATTTT
j_gene: TRBJ2-3; v_gene: TRBV12-3/TRBV12-4; abundance: -; d_gene: TRBD2; CDR3aa: CASSLEALAGHTDTQYF; CDR3nt: TGTGCCAGCAGTTTAGAGGCCCTAGCGGGGCACACAGATACGCAGTATTTT
j_gene: TRBJ2-3; v_gene: TRBV20-1; abundance: many; d_gene: TRBD2; CDR3aa: CSAYPPGLAVNTQYF; CDR3nt: TGCAGTGCTTATCCCCCGGGACTAGCAGTTAATACGCAGTATTTT
j_gene: TRBJ2-2; v_gene: TRBV11-1; abundance: -; d_gene: -; CDR3aa: CASSLASGLAGELFF; CDR3nt: TGTGCCAGCAGCTTAGCTTCAGGGTTGGCCGGGGAGCTGTTTTTT
j_gene: TRBJ2-5; v_gene: TRBV4-2; abundance: many; d_gene: TRBD2; CDR3aa: CASSQDLSSGRGIFQETQYF; CDR3nt: TGTGCCAGCAGCCAAGATCTCTCTAGCGGGAGGGGAATCTTCCAAGAGACCCAGTACTTC
j_gene: TRBJ2-7; v_gene: TRBV6-2/TRBV6-3; abundance: many; d_gene: -; CDR3aa: CASLDTGSDEQYF; CDR3nt: TGTGCCAGCCTAGACACAGGGTCAGACGAGCAGTACTTC
j_gene: TRBJ2-7; v_gene: TRBV5-1; abundance: -; d_gene: -; CDR3aa: CASSLGDASSYEQYF; CDR3nt: TGCGCCAGCAGCTTGGGGGACGCGAGCTCCTACGAGCAGTACTTC
j_gene: TRBJ2-3; v_gene: TRBV20-1; abundance: many; d_gene: -; CDR3aa: CSAGTDTQYF; CDR3nt: TGCAGTGCCGGGACAGATACGCAGTATTTT
j_gene: TRBJ2-2; v_gene: TRBV18; abundance: few; d_gene: -; CDR3aa: CASSPDLSNTGELFF; CDR3nt: TGTGCCAGCTCACCTGATCTCTCGAACACCGGGGAGCTGTTTTTT
j_gene: TRBJ2-1; v_gene: TRBV7-9; abundance: many; d_gene: TRBD2; CDR3aa: CASSLTSGYHNEQFF; CDR3nt: TGTGCCAGCAGCTTAACTAGCGGGTACCACAATGAGCAGTTCTTC
j_gene: TRBJ2-7; v_gene: TRBV24-1; abundance: few; d_gene: TRBD2; CDR3aa: CATRPGLAGGSEGEQYF; CDR3nt: TGTGCCACCAGACCGGGACTAGCGGGAGGAAGTGAGGGAGAGCAGTACTTC
j_gene: TRBJ2-3; v_gene: TRBV10-3; abundance: -; d_gene: TRBD2; CDR3aa: CAIRNNAIPSGGQDTQYF; CDR3nt: TGTGCCATCAGGAACAACGCTATCCCTAGCGGGGGACAAGATACGCAGTATTTT
j_gene: TRBJ1-1; v_gene: TRBV5-1; abundance: many; d_gene: TRBD1; CDR3aa: CASSRQGAGTEAFF; CDR3nt: TGCGCCAGCAGTAGACAGGGGGCAGGCACTGAAGCTTTCTTT
j_gene: TRBJ1-2; v_gene: TRBV5-4; abundance: -; d_gene: TRBD1; CDR3aa: CASSPGQGPGTF; CDR3nt: TGTGCCAGCAGCCCAGGACAGGGCCCGGGCACCTTC
j_gene: TRBJ2-7; v_gene: TRBV12-3/TRBV12-4; abundance: many; d_gene: -; CDR3aa: CASSLLMRIEQYF; CDR3nt: TGTGCCAGCAGTTTATTAATGAGAATCGAGCAGTACTTC
j_gene: TRBJ1-3; v_gene: TRBV7-2; abundance: many; d_gene: TRBD1; CDR3aa: CASSPQGTGTGNTIYF; CDR3nt: TGTGCCAGCAGCCCTCAGGGGACAGGCACTGGAAACACCATATATTTT
j_gene: TRBJ2-3; v_gene: TRBV9; abundance: -; d_gene: TRBD2; CDR3aa: CASSVAKTSASTDTQYF; CDR3nt: TGTGCCAGCAGCGTAGCTAAGACTAGCGCTAGCACAGATACGCAGTATTTT
j_gene: TRBJ1-1; v_gene: TRBV29-1; abundance: -; d_gene: -; CDR3aa: CSSRIGMNTEAFF; CDR3nt: TGCAGCTCGCGCATCGGGATGAACACTGAAGCTTTCTTT
j_gene: TRBJ1-2; v_gene: TRBV12-3/TRBV12-4; abundance: many; d_gene: -; CDR3aa: CASHSRSAHTF; CDR3nt: TGTGCCAGCCATTCGAGGAGTGCCCACACCTTC
j_gene: TRBJ2-7; v_gene: TRBV4-2; abundance: many; d_gene: -; CDR3aa: CASSPGAGSSYEQYF; CDR3nt: TGTGCCAGCAGCCCCGGGGCCGGAAGCTCCTACGAGCAGTACTTC
j_gene: TRBJ2-7; v_gene: TRBV11-3; abundance: few; d_gene: -; CDR3aa: CASSLAGGTSYEQYF; CDR3nt: TGTGCCAGCAGCTTAGCAGGAGGGACCTCCTACGAGCAGTACTTC
j_gene: TRBJ2-6; v_gene: TRBV7-8; abundance: few; d_gene: -; CDR3aa: CASSPSQQRVHSGANVLTF; CDR3nt: TGTGCCAGCAGCCCGTCCCAGCAGCGGGTTCACTCTGGGGCCAACGTCCTGACTTTC
j_gene: TRBJ2-1; v_gene: TRBV9; abundance: few; d_gene: TRBD1; CDR3aa: CASSVDRGTYNEQFF; CDR3nt: TGTGCCAGCAGCGTAGACAGGGGAACCTACAATGAGCAGTTCTTC
j_gene: TRBJ1-3; v_gene: TRBV5-1; abundance: few; d_gene: -; CDR3aa: CASSLEGPSPSGNTIYF; CDR3nt: TGCGCCAGCAGCTTGGAGGGTCCGTCCCCCTCTGGAAACACCATATATTTT
j_gene: TRBJ2-3; v_gene: TRBV7-6; abundance: -; d_gene: -; CDR3aa: CASSQQGAGVTDTQYF; CDR3nt: TGTGCCAGCAGCCAGCAGGGAGCTGGGGTAACAGATACGCAGTATTTT
j_gene: TRBJ2-4; v_gene: TRBV12-3/TRBV12-4; abundance: many; d_gene: -; CDR3aa: CASSFTAGVAKNIQYF; CDR3nt: TGTGCCAGCAGTTTTACAGCGGGCGTAGCCAAAAACATTCAGTACTTC
j_gene: TRBJ2-2; v_gene: TRBV11-1; abundance: few; d_gene: -; CDR3aa: CASSPGGQAEDTGELFF; CDR3nt: TGTGCCAGCAGTCCGGGGGGACAGGCGGAAGACACCGGGGAGCTGTTTTTT
j_gene: TRBJ2-7; v_gene: TRBV5-5; abundance: many; d_gene: -; CDR3aa: CASSLTFYEQYF; CDR3nt: TGTGCCAGCAGCTTGACCTTTTACGAGCAGTACTTC
j_gene: TRBJ1-6; v_gene: TRBV7-9; abundance: -; d_gene: -; CDR3aa: CASTAQSGANSPLHF; CDR3nt: TGTGCCAGCACCGCACAGTCGGGGGCGAATTCACCCCTCCACTTT
j_gene: TRBJ2-7; v_gene: TRBV5-6; abundance: -; d_gene: -; CDR3aa: CASSSLINYEQYF; CDR3nt: TGTGCCAGCAGCTCCCTGATCAATTACGAGCAGTACTTC
j_gene: TRBJ2-5; v_gene: TRBV7-2; abundance: few; d_gene: -; CDR3aa: CATPETQYF; CDR3nt: TGTGCCACCCCGGAGACCCAGTACTTC
j_gene: TRBJ2-7; v_gene: TRBV12-3/TRBV12-4; abundance: many; d_gene: TRBD1; CDR3aa: CASRRTGGLYEQYF; CDR3nt: TGTGCCAGCAGGAGGACAGGGGGCCTCTACGAGCAGTACTTC
j_gene: TRBJ2-3; v_gene: TRBV7-3; abundance: -; d_gene: -; CDR3aa: CASSLGVLRETDTQYF; CDR3nt: TGTGCCAGCAGCTTAGGTGTGTTGAGGGAGACAGATACGCAGTATTTT
j_gene: TRBJ1-1; v_gene: TRBV20-1; abundance: many; d_gene: -; CDR3aa: CSARDKGSNTEAFF; CDR3nt: TGCAGTGCTAGAGATAAGGGGAGTAACACTGAAGCTTTCTTT
j_gene: TRBJ2-3; v_gene: TRBV7-8; abundance: few; d_gene: -; CDR3aa: CASSSGGRVIGDTQYF; CDR3nt: TGTGCCAGCAGCTCCGGGGGGCGCGTAATTGGAGATACGCAGTATTTT
j_gene: TRBJ1-1; v_gene: TRBV4-1; abundance: many; d_gene: -; CDR3aa: CASSQYKPPRNTEAFF; CDR3nt: TGCGCCAGCAGCCAATACAAGCCCCCAAGGAACACTGAAGCTTTCTTT
j_gene: TRBJ2-7; v_gene: TRBV5-1; abundance: many; d_gene: TRBD1; CDR3aa: CASSSGTGVYEQYF; CDR3nt: TGCGCCAGCAGCTCCGGGACAGGGGTATACGAGCAGTACTTC
j_gene: TRBJ2-1; v_gene: TRBV4-1; abundance: many; d_gene: TRBD2; CDR3aa: CASSLEGTSGASYNEQFF; CDR3nt: TGCGCCAGCAGCCTTGAGGGGACTAGCGGTGCCTCCTACAATGAGCAGTTCTTC
j_gene: TRBJ2-5; v_gene: TRBV7-2; abundance: many; d_gene: TRBD2; CDR3aa: CASSFPWTSGQETQYF; CDR3nt: TGTGCCAGCAGCTTCCCCTGGACTAGCGGCCAAGAGACCCAGTACTTC
j_gene: TRBJ2-5; v_gene: TRBV7-3; abundance: many; d_gene: -; CDR3aa: CASSPLALRETQYF; CDR3nt: TGTGCCAGCAGCCCCCTCGCCCTGCGGGAGACCCAGTACTTC